These T cell receptor beta chains were read from a single sample in a study of control samples from healthy donors and cancer patients. The table came from immunoSEQ multiplex PCR; TCRdb's copy has only in-frame clones and leaves some out. The table lists around 90,000 clones, around nine tenths of them singletons. Source material: blood. The receptors stem from a young man in good health. CDR3s include the opening cysteine and the closing phenylalanine or tryptophan. A D gene is named only where the DNA matches it firmly. For some rows the clone size is stated as once, few or many, or as a class when expanded; others skip it.

J,size,V,D,DNA,CDR3
TRBJ1-2,-,TRBV7-9,-,TGTGCCAGCAGCTCGGACACCTCCTATGGCTACACCTTC,CASSSDTSYGYTF
TRBJ1-4,-,TRBV4-1,TRBD1,TGCGCCAGCAGCCAAGATCTAGTAAAGGGACAGACAGTAGAAAAACTGTTTTTT,CASSQDLVKGQTVEKLFF
TRBJ2-1,-,TRBV6-2/TRBV6-3,-,TGTGCCAGCAGTTACAGTAGCCACAATGAGCAGTTCTTC,CASSYSSHNEQFF
TRBJ2-5,-,TRBV5-5,-,TGTGCCAGCAGCTTGGGACTGGGCCGCGAGACCCAGTACTTC,CASSLGLGRETQYF
TRBJ2-6,-,TRBV27,-,TGTGCCAGCAGTGGGGGAGTTGGGGCCAACGTCCTGACTTTC,CASSGGVGANVLTF
TRBJ2-1,-,TRBV18,TRBD2,TGTGCCAGCTCACCCTCTAGCGGGGGGTCGAACAATGAGCAGTTCTTC,CASSPSSGGSNNEQFF
TRBJ1-6,-,TRBV4-1,TRBD1,TGCGCCAGCAGCCAAGAATCCTCCGGGACAGGTCGATCACCCCTCCACTTT,CASSQESSGTGRSPLHF
TRBJ1-6,many,TRBV30,-,TGTGCCTGGAGTGTACTGGGGACACCCTATAATTCACCCCTCCACTTT,CAWSVLGTPYNSPLHF
TRBJ1-5,-,TRBV30,-,TGTGCCTGGAGTCCTGGGGACAATCAGCCCCAGCATTTT,CAWSPGDNQPQHF
TRBJ2-3,-,TRBV7-9,-,TGTGCCAGCAGCTTAGCGGTCTGGGGGGCGAGGGATACGCAGTATTTT,CASSLAVWGARDTQYF
TRBJ1-4,-,TRBV12-3/TRBV12-4,-,TGTGCCAGCAGTTTGAGGCCTGAAAAACTGTTTTTT,CASSLRPEKLFF
TRBJ2-3,-,TRBV9,-,TGTGCCAGCAGCGTAGCTTCTAGCGTAGATACGCAGTATTTT,CASSVASSVDTQYF
TRBJ2-1,-,TRBV19,TRBD1,TGTGCCAGGGTACCGGGACAGGGATACAATGAGCAGTTCTTC,CARVPGQGYNEQFF
TRBJ1-2,once,TRBV21-1,-,TGTGCCAGCGAAGAAGGGGCGAAGAGAGCTAACTATGGCTACACCTTC,CASEEGAKRANYGYTF
TRBJ1-4,-,TRBV12-5,TRBD1,TGTGCTAGTGGCTCGACAGGGGAGCGGCCTAATGAAAAACTGTTTTTT,CASGSTGERPNEKLFF
TRBJ1-6,-,TRBV5-1,-,TGCGCCAGCAGCCCCGGGACGAAATCACCCCTCCACTTT,CASSPGTKSPLHF
TRBJ1-3,-,TRBV6-5,-,TGTGCCAGCACGGAACAGGACGGACTTGGAAACACCATATATTTT,CASTEQDGLGNTIYF
TRBJ1-2,-,TRBV12-3/TRBV12-4,-,TGTGCCAGCAGTTCACAGGGAAGATATGGCTACACCTTC,CASSSQGRYGYTF
TRBJ1-6,-,TRBV13,-,TGTGCCAGCAGCTTAGGGGCCAGGTCACGCTCACCCCTCCACTTT,CASSLGARSRSPLHF
TRBJ2-5,-,TRBV15,TRBD1,TGTGCCACCAGCAGAGCTGGGACAGGGTACCGAGAGACCCAGTACTTC,CATSRAGTGYRETQYF
TRBJ2-1,-,TRBV10-3,-,TGTGCCATCAGTGGGGAACCGGACAGATACAATGAGCAGTTCTTC,CAISGEPDRYNEQFF
TRBJ2-2,-,TRBV11-1,-,TGTGCCAGCAGCTTGGGGGTGGTAAGCACCGGGGAGCTGTTTTTT,CASSLGVVSTGELFF
TRBJ2-5,-,TRBV27,-,TGTGCCAGCAGCCGTGGGACCGTCCAAGAGACCCAGTACTTC,CASSRGTVQETQYF
TRBJ1-1,-,TRBV29-1,-,TGCAGCGTTGGGCCGGGAGGAACGAACACTGAAGCTTTCTTT,CSVGPGGTNTEAFF
TRBJ1-1,few,TRBV6-5,TRBD1,TGTGCCAGCAGTACTTGGGACAGTTCAGCGGCTTTCTTT,CASSTWDSSAAFF
TRBJ2-3,-,TRBV14,-,TGTGCCAGCAGCCAAGATCTCGCGAGGGATACGCAGTATTTT,CASSQDLARDTQYF
TRBJ2-7,once,TRBV6-5,TRBD1,TGTGCCAGCAGTTACGACAGGGACCTTAACGAGCAGTACTTC,CASSYDRDLNEQYF
TRBJ2-6,-,TRBV20-1,-,TGCAGTGCTAGTGACAGACCCGGGGCCAACGTCCTGACTTTC,CSASDRPGANVLTF
TRBJ1-2,-,TRBV19,TRBD1,TGTGCCAGTAGTCCCCAAGGACAGGGGGCTAATGGCTACACCTTC,CASSPQGQGANGYTF
TRBJ2-7,-,TRBV27,TRBD1,TGTGCCAGCAGTTTAAGAGGGGTATCAGGGGGCTTCTACGAGCAGTACTTC,CASSLRGVSGGFYEQYF
TRBJ1-4,-,TRBV3-1/TRBV3-2,TRBD1,TGTGCCAGCAGCCCGACAGGGCTGGGGAAACTGTTTTTT,CASSPTGLGKLFF
TRBJ2-5,-,TRBV5-4,-,TGTGCCAGCAGCTCCGGGACTCAACAAGAGACCCAGTACTTC,CASSSGTQQETQYF
TRBJ1-1,-,TRBV4-2,TRBD1,TGTGCCAGCAGCCAAGCGGGACAGTTGAACACTGAAGCTTTCTTT,CASSQAGQLNTEAFF
TRBJ1-2,-,TRBV5-1,TRBD1,TGCGCCAGCAGCTTAACAGGGGCCAATGGCTACACCTTC,CASSLTGANGYTF
TRBJ2-3,-,TRBV18,TRBD2,TGTGCCAGCTCACCGGGACTAGCGGGGGGGCCGGGCACAGATACGCAGTATTTT,CASSPGLAGGPGTDTQYF
TRBJ2-2,-,TRBV6-5,-,TGTGCCAGCAGTCACACGGCGGGGATCGGGGAGCTGTTTTTT,CASSHTAGIGELFF
TRBJ1-3,-,TRBV6-1,TRBD1,TGTGCCAGCAGTGAAGGGACAGGGGGCCCCTCTGGAAACACCATATATTTT,CASSEGTGGPSGNTIYF
TRBJ2-5,-,TRBV30,-,TGTGCCTGGAGTGTGGTGGGGTCCCAACAGACCCAGTACTTC,CAWSVVGSQQTQYF
TRBJ2-7,-,TRBV6-5,TRBD2,TGTGCCACCTGCCGACTAGCGGGGACCTACGAGCAGTACTTC,CATCRLAGTYEQYF
TRBJ2-2,-,TRBV2,-,TGTGCCAGCCTGCGACAGTCCGGGAACACCGGGGAGCTGTTTTTT,CASLRQSGNTGELFF
TRBJ2-1,once,TRBV5-1,-,TGCGCCAGCAGCTTGGAACACAACTACAATGAGCAGTTCTTC,CASSLEHNYNEQFF
TRBJ2-5,once,TRBV18,-,TGTGCCAGCTCACCACCGGAGGCAGACTTACAAGAGACCCAGTACTTC,CASSPPEADLQETQYF
TRBJ1-2,-,TRBV5-6,TRBD1,TGTGCCAGCACCCCAATGACAGGGATTAACTATGGCTACACCTTC,CASTPMTGINYGYTF
TRBJ1-2,-,TRBV6-5,-,TGTGCCAGCAGAGGCAGGGGTAACTATGGCTACACCTTC,CASRGRGNYGYTF
TRBJ2-5,-,TRBV9,TRBD1,TGTGCCAGCAGCGCGACAGGGGGGCAAGGGACCCAGTACTTC,CASSATGGQGTQYF
TRBJ1-2,-,TRBV27,TRBD1,TGTGCCAGCAGTTTGGCAGGGGGCAACTATGGCTACACCTTC,CASSLAGGNYGYTF
TRBJ1-2,-,TRBV25-1,-,TGTGCCAGCCAGAGTAGGGGTGGCTACACCTTC,CASQSRGGYTF
TRBJ2-7,-,TRBV12-3/TRBV12-4,-,TGTGCCAGCAGTCCGGGACTCTACGAGCAGTACTTC,CASSPGLYEQYF
TRBJ1-1,-,TRBV30,-,TGTGCCTGGAGGCCAGGGTATGCCCGGAACACTGAAGCTTTCTTT,CAWRPGYARNTEAFF
TRBJ1-2,-,TRBV5-8,-,TGTGCCAGCAGCTTGCGCACAGGGAGAGAGATCTCCTTC,CASSLRTGREISF